This T cell receptor (beta chain) comes out of a study of PD-L1 blockade in urothelial cancer. The wider study: Prior regimens of chemotherapy numbered 0 to 3 per patient.

Time point here: pretreatment peripheral blood. A total of 1 to 8 samples per patient were collected pretreatment and on-treatment. Germline CDR1 MDHEN, CDR2 SYDVKM. V dropped 7 bases and J dropped 1 base, with 13 bases sitting between them. CDR3 size: 15 residues. Here immunoSEQ multiplex PCR was the method, and the copy in TCRdb shows in-frame clones only, minus some. In the table there are around 40,000 clones, roughly 92% of which are singletons. V usage is TRBV28 and J usage is TRBJ2-2; a weak D match, TRBD1 (5 bases). The receptor's source is an older woman with urothelial cancer. The sample consisted of PBMCs, taken around atezolizumab (anti-PD-L1) treatment. This CDR3 is CASTTGGGNTGELFF. CDR3 nucleotide sequence: TGTGCCAGCACTACAGGCGGCGGGAACACCGGGGAGCTGTTTTTT.